This T cell receptor beta chain was recovered during a study of blood T cell repertoires in COVID-19. Clones were read by immunoSEQ multiplex PCR, and TCRdb kept only the in-frame ones, dropping some. This sample has about 150,000 clones; roughly 84% occur once, and the top ten carry about 8.9%. J gave up 4 bases and V 1 base, and 6 bases lay outside the gene matches. This CDR3 is 16 amino acids long. Germline CDR1 is WNHNN and CDR2 is SYGVQD (reference sequence). The sample taken for sequencing was peripheral blood. The clonotype was recovered from a young man with COVID-19, enrolled during active disease. V gene TRBV10-1 combines with J gene TRBJ2-2, with TRBD1 matching over 7 bases. The CDR3 sequence: CASSELTGDLTGELFF. The CDR3 DNA sequence: TGCGCCAGCAGTGAGTTAACAGGGGACCTCACCGGGGAGCTGTTTTTT.